This TCR beta chain was found in a study of T cell repertoires in cytomegalovirus infection. Whole-study context: Indications of both CMV infection and matching HLA type were provided by public TCR beta signatures. Study-wide results and caveats: CMV-specific TCR beta clonotypes restricted by HLA-C dominated the ex vivo response.

Worth noting for this clonotype: Its antigen is as yet unknown.

TCRdb reprocessed the reads via MiXCR and lists one record per CDR3 protein. The sample lists around 99,000 distinct CDR3 sequences, around 28% occurring once. The receptor was isolated from a human donor in good health (CMV status not recorded). Some clones in this sample may be carry-over from other donors' samples. The specimen comprised CD8+ T cells from cultured PBMCs, sampled from culture after CMV antigen stimulation.

The CDR3 loop is CSARDVTDTYGYTF. The CDR3 bases are TGCAGTGCTAGAGATGTGACAGACACCTATGGCTACACCTTC. The chain couples TRBV20-1 to TRBJ1-2; D is perhaps TRBD1 (5 bases). The CDR3 totals 14 residues. Germline CDR1 DFQATT, CDR2 SNEGSKA (reference sequence). V was clipped by 0 bases and J by 4 bases, with 12 bases between them.